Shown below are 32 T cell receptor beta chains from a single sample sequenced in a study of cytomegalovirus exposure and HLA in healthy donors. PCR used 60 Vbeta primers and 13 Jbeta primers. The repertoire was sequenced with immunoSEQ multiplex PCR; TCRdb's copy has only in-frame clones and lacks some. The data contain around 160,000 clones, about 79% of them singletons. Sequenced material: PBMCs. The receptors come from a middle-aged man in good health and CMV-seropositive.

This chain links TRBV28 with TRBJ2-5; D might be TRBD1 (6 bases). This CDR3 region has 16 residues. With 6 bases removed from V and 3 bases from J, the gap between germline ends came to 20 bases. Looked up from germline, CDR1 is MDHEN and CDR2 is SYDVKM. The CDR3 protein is CASSELLQGFEETQYF. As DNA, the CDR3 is TGTGCCAGCAGCGAGCTACTACAGGGATTCGAAGAGACCCAGTACTTC.

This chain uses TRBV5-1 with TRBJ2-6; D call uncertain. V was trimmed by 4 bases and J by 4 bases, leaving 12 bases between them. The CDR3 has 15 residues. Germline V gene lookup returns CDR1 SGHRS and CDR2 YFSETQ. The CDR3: CASSGLGMGANVLTF. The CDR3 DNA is TGCGCCAGCAGCGGGCTGGGCATGGGGGCCAACGTCCTGACTTTC.

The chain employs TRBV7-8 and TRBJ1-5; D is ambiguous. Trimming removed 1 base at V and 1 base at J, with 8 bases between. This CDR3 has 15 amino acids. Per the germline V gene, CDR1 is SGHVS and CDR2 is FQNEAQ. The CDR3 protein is CASSLEGRSNQPQHF. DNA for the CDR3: TGTGCCAGCAGCTTAGAAGGGAGAAGCAATCAGCCCCAGCATTTT.

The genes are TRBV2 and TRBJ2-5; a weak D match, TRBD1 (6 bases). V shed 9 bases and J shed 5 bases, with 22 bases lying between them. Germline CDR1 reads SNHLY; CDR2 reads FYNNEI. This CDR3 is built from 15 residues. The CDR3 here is CASEGDAGFGETQYF. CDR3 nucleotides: TGTGCCAGTGAGGGGGACGCAGGCTTCGGGGAGACCCAGTACTTC.

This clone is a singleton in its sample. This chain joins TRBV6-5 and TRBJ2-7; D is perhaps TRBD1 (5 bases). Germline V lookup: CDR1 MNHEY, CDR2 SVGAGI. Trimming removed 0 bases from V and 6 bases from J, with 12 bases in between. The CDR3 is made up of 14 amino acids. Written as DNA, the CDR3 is TGTGCCAGCAGTTACTCACCCGACAGCTTCGAGCAGTACGTC. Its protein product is CASSYSPDSFEQYV.

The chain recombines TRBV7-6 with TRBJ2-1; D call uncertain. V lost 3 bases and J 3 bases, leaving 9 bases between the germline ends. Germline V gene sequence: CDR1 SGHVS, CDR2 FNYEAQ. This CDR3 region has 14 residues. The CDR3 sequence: CASSFGGNYNEQFF. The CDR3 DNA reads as TGTGCCAGCAGCTTCGGCGGAAACTACAATGAGCAGTTCTTC.

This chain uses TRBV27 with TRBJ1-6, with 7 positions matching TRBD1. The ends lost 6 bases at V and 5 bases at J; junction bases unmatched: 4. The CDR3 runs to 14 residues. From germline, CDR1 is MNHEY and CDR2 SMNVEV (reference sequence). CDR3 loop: CASSRGQNNSPLHF. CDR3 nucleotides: TGTGCCAGCAGCCGGGGACAGAATAATTCACCCCTCCACTTT.

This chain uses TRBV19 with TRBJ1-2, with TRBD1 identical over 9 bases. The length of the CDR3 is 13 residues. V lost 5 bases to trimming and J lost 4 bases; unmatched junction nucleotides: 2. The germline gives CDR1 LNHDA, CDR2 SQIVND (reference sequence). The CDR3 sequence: CASSPDRGYGYTF. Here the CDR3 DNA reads TGTGCCAGTAGTCCGGACAGGGGCTATGGCTACACCTTC.

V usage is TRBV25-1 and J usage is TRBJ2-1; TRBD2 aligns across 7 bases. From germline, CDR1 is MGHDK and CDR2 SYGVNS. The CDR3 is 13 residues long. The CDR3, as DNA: TGTGCAACCGGAGGTAGCGGGTATAGTGAGCAGTTCTTC. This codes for CATGGSGYSEQFF.

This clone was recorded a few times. DNA of the CDR3: TGCAGTGCTCCGGCTCGGGGAGAGCAGTACTTC. Translating gives CSAPARGEQYF. This chain links TRBV20-1 with TRBJ2-7, with D possibly matching TRBD2 (5 bases). V lost 5 bases to trimming and J lost 7 bases, with 12 bases between them. Germline loops: CDR1 DFQATT, CDR2 SNEGSKA (reference sequence). The CDR3 contains 11 residues.

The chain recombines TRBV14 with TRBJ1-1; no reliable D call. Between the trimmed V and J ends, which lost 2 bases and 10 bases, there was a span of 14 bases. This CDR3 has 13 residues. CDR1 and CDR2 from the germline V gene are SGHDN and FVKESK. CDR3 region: CASSQSYVGGAFF. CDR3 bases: TGTGCCAGCAGCCAATCTTATGTTGGCGGAGCTTTCTTT. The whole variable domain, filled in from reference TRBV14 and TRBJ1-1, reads EAGVTQFPSHSVIEKGQTVTLRCDPISGHDNLYWYRRVMGKEIKFLLHFVKESKQDESGMPNNRFLAERTGGTYSTLKVQPAELEDSGVYFCASSQSYVGGAFFGQGTRLTVV.

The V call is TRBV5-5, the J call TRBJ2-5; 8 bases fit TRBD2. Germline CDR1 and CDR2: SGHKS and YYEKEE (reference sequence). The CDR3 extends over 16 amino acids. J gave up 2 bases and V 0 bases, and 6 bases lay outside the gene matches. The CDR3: CASSLAGGGTQETQYF. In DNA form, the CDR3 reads TGTGCCAGCAGCTTGGCGGGCGGGGGGACACAAGAGACCCAGTACTTC.

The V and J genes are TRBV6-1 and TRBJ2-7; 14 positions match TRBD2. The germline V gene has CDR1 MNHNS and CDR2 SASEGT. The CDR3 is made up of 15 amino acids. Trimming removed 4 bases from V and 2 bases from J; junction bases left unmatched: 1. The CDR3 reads CASSATSGGAYEQYF. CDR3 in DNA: TGTGCCAGCAGTGCGACTAGCGGGGGGGCCTACGAGCAGTACTTC.

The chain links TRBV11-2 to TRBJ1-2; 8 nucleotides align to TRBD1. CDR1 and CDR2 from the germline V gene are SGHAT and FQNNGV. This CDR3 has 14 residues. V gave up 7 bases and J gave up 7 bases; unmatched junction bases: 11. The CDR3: CASNQDRVGFGYTF. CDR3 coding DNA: TGTGCCAGCAACCAGGACAGGGTGGGTTTTGGCTACACCTTC.

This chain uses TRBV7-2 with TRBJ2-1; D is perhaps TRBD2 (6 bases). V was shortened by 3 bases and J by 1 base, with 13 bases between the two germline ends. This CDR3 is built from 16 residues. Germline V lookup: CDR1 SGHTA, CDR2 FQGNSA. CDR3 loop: CASSLGGRGSYNEQFF. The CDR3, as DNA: TGTGCCAGCAGCTTGGGAGGTCGGGGGTCCTACAATGAGCAGTTCTTC.

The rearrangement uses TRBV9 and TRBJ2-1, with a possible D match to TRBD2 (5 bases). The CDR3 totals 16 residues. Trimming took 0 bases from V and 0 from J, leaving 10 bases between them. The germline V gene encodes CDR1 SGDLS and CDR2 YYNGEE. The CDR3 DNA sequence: TGTGCCAGCAGCGTAGGAGGTGGGAGCTCCTACAATGAGCAGTTCTTC. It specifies CASSVGGGSSYNEQFF.

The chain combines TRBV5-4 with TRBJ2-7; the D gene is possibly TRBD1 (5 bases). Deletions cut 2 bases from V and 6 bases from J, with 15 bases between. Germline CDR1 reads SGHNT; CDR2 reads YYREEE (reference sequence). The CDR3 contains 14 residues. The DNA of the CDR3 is TGTGCCAGCAGCTTCCCGGGTCAGGGTACCGAGCAGTACGTC. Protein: CASSFPGQGTEQYV.

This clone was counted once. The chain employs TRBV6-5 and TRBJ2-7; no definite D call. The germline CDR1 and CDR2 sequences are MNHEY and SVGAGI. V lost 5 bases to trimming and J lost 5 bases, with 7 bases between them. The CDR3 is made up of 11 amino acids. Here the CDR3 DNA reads TGTGCCAGCAGTAGTGACAACGAGCAGTACGTC. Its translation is CASSSDNEQYV.

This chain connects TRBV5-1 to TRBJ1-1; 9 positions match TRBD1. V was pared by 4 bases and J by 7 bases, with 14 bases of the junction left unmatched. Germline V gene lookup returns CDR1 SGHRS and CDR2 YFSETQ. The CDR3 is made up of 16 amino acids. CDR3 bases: TGCGCCAGCAGCACAACCGGGACAGGGTGGGAGGGTGAAGCTTTCTTT. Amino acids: CASSTTGTGWEGEAFF.

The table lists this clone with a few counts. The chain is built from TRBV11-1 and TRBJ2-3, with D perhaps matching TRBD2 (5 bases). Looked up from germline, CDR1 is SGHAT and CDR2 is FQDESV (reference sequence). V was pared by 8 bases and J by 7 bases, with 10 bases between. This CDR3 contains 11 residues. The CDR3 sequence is CASEQRNTQYF. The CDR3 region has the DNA TGTGCCAGCGAGCAGCGGAATACGCAGTATTTT.

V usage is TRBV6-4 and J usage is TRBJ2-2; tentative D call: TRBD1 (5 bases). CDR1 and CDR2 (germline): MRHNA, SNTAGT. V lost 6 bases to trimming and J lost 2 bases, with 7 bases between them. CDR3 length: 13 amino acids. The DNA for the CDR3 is TGTGCCAGCAGAGGGGCCAACACCGGGGAGCTGTTTTTT. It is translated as CASRGANTGELFF.

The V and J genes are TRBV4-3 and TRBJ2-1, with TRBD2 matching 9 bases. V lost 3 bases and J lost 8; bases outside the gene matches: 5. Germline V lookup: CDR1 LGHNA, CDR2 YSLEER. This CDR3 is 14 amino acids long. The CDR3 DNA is TGCGCCAGCAGCCATAGGACTAGCGTCGATGAGCAGTTCTTC. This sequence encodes CASSHRTSVDEQFF.

For the CDR3, the DNA is TGTGCCAGCAGCTTGCAGGGCATGGGCAATTCACCCCTCCACTTT. Amino acids: CASSLQGMGNSPLHF. The rearrangement uses TRBV7-9 and TRBJ1-6; TRBD1 might be the D (5 bases). V was cut by 3 bases and J by 7 bases, with 13 bases left in between. The CDR3 spans 15 residues. Germline values: CDR1 SEHNR, CDR2 FQNEAQ (reference sequence).

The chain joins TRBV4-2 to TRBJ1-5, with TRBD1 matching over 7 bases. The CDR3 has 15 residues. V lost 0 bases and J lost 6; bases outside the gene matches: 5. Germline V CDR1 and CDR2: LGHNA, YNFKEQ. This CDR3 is CASSQDGKGAQPQHF. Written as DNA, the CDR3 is TGTGCCAGCAGCCAAGATGGGAAGGGGGCTCAGCCCCAGCATTTT.

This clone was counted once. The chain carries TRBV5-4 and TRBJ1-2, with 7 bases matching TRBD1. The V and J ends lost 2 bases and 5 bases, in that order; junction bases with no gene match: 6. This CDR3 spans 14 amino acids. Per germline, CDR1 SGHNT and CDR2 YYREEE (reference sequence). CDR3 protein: CASSFGTDFYGYTF. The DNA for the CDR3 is TGTGCCAGCAGCTTCGGGACAGATTTTTATGGCTACACCTTC.

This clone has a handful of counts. The CDR3 DNA reads as TGTGCCAGCAGCATCCTAGCGGGGGCGAAGGTTGATACGCAGTATTTT. Translating gives CASSILAGAKVDTQYF. V is TRBV11-2 and J is TRBJ2-3, with TRBD2 identical over 10 bases. This CDR3 contains 16 residues. J was trimmed by 6 bases and V by 5 bases; bases with no gene match: 11. The V gene's germline CDR1 is SGHAT and CDR2 FQNNGV.

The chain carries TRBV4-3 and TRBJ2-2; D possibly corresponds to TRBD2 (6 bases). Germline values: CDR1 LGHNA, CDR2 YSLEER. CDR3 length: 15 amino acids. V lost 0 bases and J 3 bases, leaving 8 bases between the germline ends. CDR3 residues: CASSQDRRDTGELFF. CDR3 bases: TGCGCCAGCAGCCAAGATAGGAGGGACACCGGGGAGCTGTTTTTT.

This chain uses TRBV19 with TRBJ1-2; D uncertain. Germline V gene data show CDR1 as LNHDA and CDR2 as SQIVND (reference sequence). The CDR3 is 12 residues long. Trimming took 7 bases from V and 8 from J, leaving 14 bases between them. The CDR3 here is CASKHSPEGYTF. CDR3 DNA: TGTGCCAGTAAGCACAGCCCTGAGGGCTACACCTTC.

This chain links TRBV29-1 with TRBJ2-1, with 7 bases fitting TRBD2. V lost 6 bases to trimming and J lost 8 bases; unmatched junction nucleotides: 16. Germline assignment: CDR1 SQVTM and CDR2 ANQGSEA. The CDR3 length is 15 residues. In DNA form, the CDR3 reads TGCAGCGTAACCAAATGGGGGGGACGAAGGTATGAGCAGTTCTTC. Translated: CSVTKWGGRRYEQFF.

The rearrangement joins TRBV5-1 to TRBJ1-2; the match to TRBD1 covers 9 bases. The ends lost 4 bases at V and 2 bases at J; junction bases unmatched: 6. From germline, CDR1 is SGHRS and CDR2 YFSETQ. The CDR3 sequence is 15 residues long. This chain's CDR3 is CASSITGGSNYGYTF. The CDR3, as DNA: TGCGCCAGCAGCATAACAGGGGGCTCAAACTATGGCTACACCTTC. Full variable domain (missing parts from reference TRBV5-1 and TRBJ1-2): KAGVTQTPRYLIKTRGQQVTLSCSPISGHRSVSWYQQTPGQGLQFLFEYFSETQRNKGNFPGRFSGRQFSNSRSEMNVSTLELGDSALYLCASSITGGSNYGYTFGSGTRLTVV.

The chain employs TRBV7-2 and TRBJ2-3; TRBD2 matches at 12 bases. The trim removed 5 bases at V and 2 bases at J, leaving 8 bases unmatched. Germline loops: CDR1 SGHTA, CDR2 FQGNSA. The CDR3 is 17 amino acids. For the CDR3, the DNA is TGTGCCAGCAGCCGAAGACTAGCGGGGGACACCACAGATACGCAGTATTTT. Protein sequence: CASSRRLAGDTTDTQYF. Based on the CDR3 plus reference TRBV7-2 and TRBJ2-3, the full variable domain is GAGVSQSPSNKVTEKGKDVELRCDPISGHTALYWYRQSLGQGLEFLIYFQGNSAPDKSGLPSDRFSAERTGGSVSTLTIQRTQQEDSAVYLCASSRRLAGDTTDTQYFGPGTRLTVL.

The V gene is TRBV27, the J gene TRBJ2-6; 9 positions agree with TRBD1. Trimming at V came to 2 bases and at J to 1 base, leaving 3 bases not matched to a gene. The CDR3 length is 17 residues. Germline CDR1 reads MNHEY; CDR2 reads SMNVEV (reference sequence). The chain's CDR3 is CASSLGTGISGANVLTF. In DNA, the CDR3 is TGTGCCAGCAGTTTAGGGACAGGGATATCTGGGGCCAACGTCCTGACTTTC. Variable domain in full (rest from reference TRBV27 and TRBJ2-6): EAQVTQNPRYLITVTGKKLTVTCSQNMNHEYMSWYRQDPGLGLRQIYYSMNVEVTDKGDVPEGYKVSRKEKRNFPLILESPSPNQTSLYFCASSLGTGISGANVLTFGAGSRLTVL.